A selection of T cell receptor beta chains follows, all from one sample in a study of blood T cell repertoires in COVID-19. TCRdb keeps only in-frame clones here, not all; method: immunoSEQ multiplex PCR. Of nearly 110,000 clones listed, 89% are singletons. The specimen sequenced was peripheral blood. The receptor source for this set is a man between 40 and 49 years old with active or convalescent COVID-19. Each CDR3 is given with its conserved first and last residue. The order of the fields is D gene, J gene, clone size, V gene, CDR3 DNA, CDR3 protein. A D gene is named only where the DNA matches it firmly. Clone size, where shown, is once, few, many, or a class for clones that have expanded.

>NA|TRBJ2-7|NA|TRBV14
TGTGCCAGCAGCGAAGCACTCTACGAGCAGTACTTC
CASSEALYEQYF
>NA|TRBJ1-3|NA|TRBV25-1
TGTGCCAGCAGTACAGGGGGAAACACCATATATTTT
CASSTGGNTIYF
>TRBD2|TRBJ2-3|NA|TRBV6-6
TGTGCCAGCAGTCCGGGACTAGCGGGAGCGAGGCTCACAGATACGCAGTATTTT
CASSPGLAGARLTDTQYF
>NA|TRBJ1-4|NA|TRBV7-9
TGTGCCAGCAGTCCAGGGGTAGGGCAGTATAATGAAAAACTGTTTTTT
CASSPGVGQYNEKLFF
>NA|TRBJ1-2|NA|TRBV25-1
TGTGCCAGCGGGACATCCTCTAACTATGGCTACACCTTC
CASGTSSNYGYTF
>NA|TRBJ2-2|NA|TRBV7-3
TGTGCCAGCAGCTCTCAACAGGGAATCGGCACCGGGGAGCTGTTTTTT
CASSSQQGIGTGELFF
>NA|TRBJ2-2|NA|TRBV7-2
TGTGCCAGCAGACTTCTAGCGAACACCGGGGAGCTGTTTTTT
CASRLLANTGELFF
>TRBD2|TRBJ2-1|NA|TRBV7-9
TGTGCCAGCAGCTTATCTAGCGGGAGTCAGCAGTTCTTC
CASSLSSGSQQFF
>TRBD1|TRBJ1-2|NA|TRBV30
TGTGCCTGGACCGTACAGGGGGCGACTAACTATGGCTACACCTTC
CAWTVQGATNYGYTF
>NA|TRBJ2-1|NA|TRBV7-9
TGTGCCAGCCGAACTAGCAGCTACAATGAGCAGTTCTTC
CASRTSSYNEQFF
>NA|TRBJ2-7|NA|TRBV7-9
TGTGCCAGCAGGACAGGTTCCTACGAGCAGTACTTC
CASRTGSYEQYF
>NA|TRBJ2-2|NA|TRBV5-1
TGCGCCAGCAGCTTGGTAGGGGCCGGGGAGCTGTTTTTT
CASSLVGAGELFF
>NA|TRBJ2-2|NA|TRBV7-2
TGTGCCAGCAGCGAGCCCGGCACCGGGGAGCTGTTTTTT
CASSEPGTGELFF
>NA|TRBJ1-2|NA|TRBV20-1
TGCAGTGCTACGGGGACTTGGGGCTACACCTTC
CSATGTWGYTF
>TRBD2|TRBJ2-1|NA|TRBV24-1
TGTGCCACCAGTGATTCCCGACTAGCAGGACCCTACAATGAGCAGTTCTTC
CATSDSRLAGPYNEQFF
>NA|TRBJ2-7|NA|TRBV5-1
TGCGCCAGCAGCTTGAGAGAGAGCTCCTACGAGCAGTACTTC
CASSLRESSYEQYF
>NA|TRBJ1-3|NA|TRBV9
TGTGCCAGCAGCGTAGGAGGGTTGGCTGGAAACACCATATATTTT
CASSVGGLAGNTIYF
>NA|TRBJ2-1|once|TRBV19
TGTGCCAGTAGTGGCGACTGGGGGGGCTTTGAGCAGTTCTTC
CASSGDWGGFEQFF
>NA|TRBJ2-7|NA|TRBV7-6
TGTGCCAGCAGCTTAGGTATCGAGGAAGGATACGAGCAGTACTTC
CASSLGIEEGYEQYF
>TRBD2|TRBJ2-1|NA|TRBV5-4
TGTGCCAGCAGCTTGGGACTAGCGGGAGACGCGGACAATGAGCAGTTCTTC
CASSLGLAGDADNEQFF
>TRBD2|TRBJ2-7|NA|TRBV28
TGTGCCAGCGGGTTAGCGGGAGGCGCCTACGAGCAGTACTTC
CASGLAGGAYEQYF
>NA|TRBJ2-7|NA|TRBV5-6
TGTGCCAGCAGCTTCTTCCCGGAGTCAGGGGTAGTCTACGAGCAGTACTTC
CASSFFPESGVVYEQYF
>TRBD2|TRBJ2-2|NA|TRBV10-3
TGTGCCATCAGTGGACTAGCGGATAACACCGGGGAGCTGTTTTTT
CAISGLADNTGELFF
>NA|TRBJ2-7|once|TRBV5-6
TGTGCCAGCACCAGACTGCAGGGAATCCGCGACGAGCAGTACTTC
CASTRLQGIRDEQYF
>NA|TRBJ2-7|once|TRBV21-1
TGTGCCAGCAGCAAACTAGCGGGGGGCTACGAGCAGTACTTC
CASSKLAGGYEQYF
>TRBD2|TRBJ2-7|NA|TRBV28
TGTGCCAGCCTTACTAGCGGGAGATCCTACGAGCAGTACTTC
CASLTSGRSYEQYF
>NA|TRBJ1-6|NA|TRBV28
TGTGCCAGCAGAGTCAGGGCCGGGAATTCACCCCTCCACTTT
CASRVRAGNSPLHF
>NA|TRBJ1-2|NA|TRBV2
TGTGCCAGCAGCGGACATATGTGGGGCTACACCTTC
CASSGHMWGYTF
>TRBD1|TRBJ2-3|NA|TRBV10-3
TGTGCCATCAGTCACCCGGGACAGGGCACAGATACGCAGTATTTT
CAISHPGQGTDTQYF
>NA|TRBJ2-3|once|TRBV10-3
TGTGCCATCAGTGAGTCCGAGGGCCGCACAGATACGCAGTATTTT
CAISESEGRTDTQYF
>TRBD1|TRBJ2-2|once|TRBV4-3
TGCGCCAGCAGCCAGGGGACAGGAAGCCACACCGGGGAGCTGTTTTTT
CASSQGTGSHTGELFF
>TRBD2|TRBJ2-2|NA|TRBV7-2
TGTGCCAGCAGCCCCTACACTAGCGGGAACACCGGGGAGCTGTTTTTT
CASSPYTSGNTGELFF
>NA|TRBJ1-4|NA|TRBV10-3
TGTGCCATCAGTGAGTTCACCACAGAACTGTTTTTT
CAISEFTTELFF
>TRBD1|TRBJ1-5|NA|TRBV15
TGTGCCACCGGACAGGGGGTTGGGCCCCAGCATTTT
CATGQGVGPQHF
>TRBD1|TRBJ2-2|NA|TRBV7-2
TGTGCCAGCAGCTTCACCGGGACAGGGGGCAACACCGGGGAGCTGTTTTTT
CASSFTGTGGNTGELFF
>NA|TRBJ2-1|once|TRBV6-5
TGTGCCAGCGTCGGGACTCTATCTTCCAATGAGCAGTTCTTC
CASVGTLSSNEQFF
>NA|TRBJ1-3|once|TRBV10-3
TGTGCCATCAGTGAGACCCCGGGAGTCCGCTCTGGAAACACCATATATTTT
CAISETPGVRSGNTIYF
>NA|TRBJ1-1|NA|TRBV2
TGTGCCAGCAGTGGCCAGGGGATAGGTGAAGCTTTCTTT
CASSGQGIGEAFF
>TRBD1|TRBJ2-3|few|TRBV2
TGTGCCAGCAGCGGTGGACAGGGAACAGATACGCAGTATTTT
CASSGGQGTDTQYF
>TRBD1|TRBJ1-2|NA|TRBV4-3
TGCGCCAGCAGCCGGGGGGACAGGGTAGGCGGCTACACCTTC
CASSRGDRVGGYTF
>TRBD2|TRBJ2-1|NA|TRBV5-6
TGTGCCAGCAGCTTGGTAGCGGGTGGAAGCCGAAATGAGCAGTTCTTC
CASSLVAGGSRNEQFF
>NA|TRBJ1-5|NA|TRBV12-2
TGTGCAAGTCGCTTAGTTGCGGGGGGAGGGCGCAGGAGACAGCCCCAGCATTTT
CASRLVAGGGRRRQPQHF
>NA|TRBJ2-2|few|TRBV5-1
TGCGCCAGCAGCTTGGCGGTAGCATCGGACACCGGGGAGCTGTTTTTT
CASSLAVASDTGELFF
>TRBD1|TRBJ2-7|NA|TRBV27
TGTGCCAGCAGCCGTACAGGGGTAAATTTCTACGAGCAGTACTTC
CASSRTGVNFYEQYF
>TRBD2|TRBJ2-3|NA|TRBV5-1
TGCGCCAGCAGCCTTACTAGCGGGAGCGCAGATACGCAGTATTTT
CASSLTSGSADTQYF
>NA|TRBJ1-2|NA|TRBV30
TGTGCCTGGTCCCGACAGGCGGGCTATGGCTACACCTTC
CAWSRQAGYGYTF
>NA|TRBJ1-4|few|TRBV6-6
TGTGCCAGCAGTCCCGGGAGGGCTAATGAAAAACTGTTTTTT
CASSPGRANEKLFF
>NA|TRBJ1-4|once|TRBV2
TGTGCCAGCACGAGCGACAGGACAAATGAAAAACTGTTTTTT
CASTSDRTNEKLFF
>TRBD2|TRBJ2-3|NA|TRBV7-3
TGTGCCAGCAGCTTGACTAGCGGTAGCACAGATACGCAGTATTTT
CASSLTSGSTDTQYF
>NA|TRBJ1-4|NA|TRBV6-2/TRBV6-3
TGTGCCAGCAGTCCCGACAGGACAAATGAAAAACTGTTTTTT
CASSPDRTNEKLFF
>NA|TRBJ2-7|NA|TRBV19
TGTGCCAGTAGTATATCTTCCGGTACCTACGAGCAGTACTTC
CASSISSGTYEQYF
>NA|TRBJ1-2|NA|TRBV5-1
TGCGCCAGCAGCTTGAGAGTTAACTATGGCTACACCTTC
CASSLRVNYGYTF
>NA|TRBJ2-2|NA|TRBV19
TGTGCCAGTAGTAGCGGGTCGAACACCGGGGAGCTGTTTTTT
CASSSGSNTGELFF
>NA|TRBJ2-6|NA|TRBV9
TGTGCCAGCAGCGTCTCGTCTGGGGCCAACGTCCTGACTTTC
CASSVSSGANVLTF
>TRBD1|TRBJ2-7|NA|TRBV6-5
TGTGCCAGCACCCTCCTCTGGACAGGGACCTACGAGCAGTACTTC
CASTLLWTGTYEQYF
>TRBD1|TRBJ1-1|NA|TRBV10-1
TGCGCCAGCAGCCAGACAGGGGTCAGCACTGAAGCTTTCTTT
CASSQTGVSTEAFF
>TRBD1|TRBJ1-4|NA|TRBV2
TGTGCCAGCAGTAGGGCAGGGGGAGAAAAACTGTTTTTT
CASSRAGGEKLFF
>NA|TRBJ1-1|NA|TRBV28
TGTGCCAGCAGTTTAATTCGACTGAGCACTGAAGCTTTCTTT
CASSLIRLSTEAFF
>NA|TRBJ2-1|NA|TRBV19
TGTGCCACGCTCGGGTTTAGCGGCCTGGATGAGCAGTTCTTC
CATLGFSGLDEQFF